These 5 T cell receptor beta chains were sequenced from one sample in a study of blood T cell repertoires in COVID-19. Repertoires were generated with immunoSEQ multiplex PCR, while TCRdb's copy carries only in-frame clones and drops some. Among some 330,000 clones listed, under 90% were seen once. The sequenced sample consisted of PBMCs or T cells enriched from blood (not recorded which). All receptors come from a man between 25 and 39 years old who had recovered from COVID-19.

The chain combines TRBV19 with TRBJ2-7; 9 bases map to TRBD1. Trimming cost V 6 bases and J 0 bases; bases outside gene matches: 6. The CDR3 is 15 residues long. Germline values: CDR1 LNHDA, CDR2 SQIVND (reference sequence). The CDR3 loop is CASSADRGNSYEQYF. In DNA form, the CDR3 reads TGTGCCAGTAGCGCCGACAGGGGGAACTCCTACGAGCAGTACTTC.

CDR3 sequence: CASSVDGRGYEQYF. DNA for the CDR3: TGTGCCAGCAGTGTTGACGGGAGAGGCTACGAGCAGTACTTC. The chain couples TRBV2 to TRBJ2-7; maybe TRBD2 (6 bases). Germline V gives CDR1 SNHLY, CDR2 FYNNEI. The CDR3 loop spans 14 amino acids. Trimming pared 4 bases from V and 3 bases from J, leaving 13 bases between.

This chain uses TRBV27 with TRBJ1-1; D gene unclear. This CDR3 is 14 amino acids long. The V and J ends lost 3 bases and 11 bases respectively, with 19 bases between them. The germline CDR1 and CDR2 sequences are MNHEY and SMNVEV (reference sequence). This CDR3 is CASSFGGGPSSAFF. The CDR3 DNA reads TGTGCCAGCAGTTTTGGTGGAGGGCCATCGTCGGCTTTCTTT.

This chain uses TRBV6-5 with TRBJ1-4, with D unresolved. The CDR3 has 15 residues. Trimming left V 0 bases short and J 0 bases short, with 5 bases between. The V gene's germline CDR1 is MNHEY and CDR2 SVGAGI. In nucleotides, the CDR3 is TGTGCCAGCAGTTACTCTCAATCAACTAATGAAAAACTGTTTTTT. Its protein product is CASSYSQSTNEKLFF.

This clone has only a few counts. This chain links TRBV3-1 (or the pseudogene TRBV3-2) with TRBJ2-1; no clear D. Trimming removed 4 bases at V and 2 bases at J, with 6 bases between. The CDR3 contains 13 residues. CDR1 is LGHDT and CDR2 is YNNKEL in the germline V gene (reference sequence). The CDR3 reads CASSPQTYNEQFF. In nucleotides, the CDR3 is TGTGCCAGCAGCCCCCAGACCTACAATGAGCAGTTCTTC.